The text below deals with one T cell receptor (beta chain). Its cognate antigen is unknown. The CDR3 loop spans 18 amino acids. V was clipped by 5 bases and J by 0 bases; unmatched bases: 12. Germline values: CDR1 MDHEN, CDR2 SYDVKM. The sample comes from a study of cytomegalovirus exposure and HLA in healthy donors. Regarding the study as a whole: The listing of 160 or so TCR beta chains classed them as cytomegalovirus-associated.

Using immunoSEQ multiplex PCR, the repertoire was profiled, and TCRdb retains in-frame clones only, with some absent. The sample has around 200,000 clones; about 91% are singletons. The genes are TRBV28 and TRBJ2-1, with 8 bases matching TRBD2. This receptor was identified in a woman aged 18-29 years in good health and CMV-seronegative. Material: PBMCs. The CDR3 nucleotides read TGTGCCAGCAGTAAACCCGGGGTTAGCGGGACCTCCTACAATGAGCAGTTCTTC. Translating gives CASSKPGVSGTSYNEQFF.